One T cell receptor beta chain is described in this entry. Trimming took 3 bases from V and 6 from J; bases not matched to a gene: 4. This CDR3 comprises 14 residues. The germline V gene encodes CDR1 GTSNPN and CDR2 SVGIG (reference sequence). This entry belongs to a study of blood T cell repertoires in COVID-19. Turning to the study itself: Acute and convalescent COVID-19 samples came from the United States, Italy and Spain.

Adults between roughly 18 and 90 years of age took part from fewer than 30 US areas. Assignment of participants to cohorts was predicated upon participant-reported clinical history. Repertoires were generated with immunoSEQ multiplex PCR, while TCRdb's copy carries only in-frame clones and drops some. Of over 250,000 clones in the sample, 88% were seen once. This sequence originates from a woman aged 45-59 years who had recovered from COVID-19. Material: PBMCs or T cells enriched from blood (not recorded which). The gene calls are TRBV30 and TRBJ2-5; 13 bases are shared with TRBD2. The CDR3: CAWRLAGGGQTQYF. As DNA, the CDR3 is TGTGCCTGGAGACTAGCGGGAGGGGGGCAGACCCAGTACTTC.